These 13 T cell receptor beta chains came from one sample sequenced in a study of siplizumab effects on memory and regulatory T cells. TCRdb's copy holds only in-frame clones and misses some; the assay was immunoSEQ multiplex PCR. The sample consists of about 100,000 clones, 94% of them appearing once. Sequencing was performed on Tregs sorted from blood. All receptors come from a human donor in good health.

This chain joins TRBV14 and TRBJ1-3; D remains ambiguous. This CDR3 is built from 16 residues. Germline V CDR1 and CDR2: SGHDN, FVKESK. The germline V and J ends were trimmed by 1 base and 3 bases, with 13 bases remaining between them. The CDR3 region is CASSQVNARGGNTIYF. In DNA, the CDR3 is TGTGCCAGCAGCCAAGTTAATGCCCGCGGTGGAAACACCATATATTTT.

This chain links TRBV7-9 with TRBJ2-7, with D unclear. CDR3 size: 17 residues. V shed 2 bases and J shed 3 bases, with 20 bases lying between them. Germline V gene lookup returns CDR1 SEHNR and CDR2 FQNEAQ (reference sequence). Here the CDR3 DNA reads TGTGCCAGCAGCTTAAAAGGCGGTCGGTTAACTTTCTACGAGCAGTACTTC. This encodes CASSLKGGRLTFYEQYF. Full variable domain (missing parts from reference TRBV7-9 and TRBJ2-7): DTGVSQNPRHKITKRGQNVTFRCDPISEHNRLYWYRQTLGQGPEFLTYFQNEAQLEKSRLLSDRFSAERPKGSFSTLEIQRTEQGDSAMYLCASSLKGGRLTFYEQYFGPGTRLTVT.

The rearrangement uses TRBV7-2 and TRBJ2-1, with TRBD2 matching over 10 bases. CDR3 length: 18 amino acids. The germline V gene encodes CDR1 SGHTA and CDR2 FQGNSA. Trimming cost V 2 bases and J 6 bases; bases outside gene matches: 13. CDR3 protein: CASSLLRLSGRAGNEQFF. In DNA, the CDR3 is TGTGCCAGCAGCTTATTAAGGTTAAGCGGGAGGGCTGGCAATGAGCAGTTCTTC.

This chain connects TRBV20-1 to TRBJ1-1, with 9 nucleotides matching TRBD1. The V gene's germline CDR1 is DFQATT and CDR2 SNEGSKA (reference sequence). CDR3 length equals 11 residues. This CDR3 is CSEQGASEAFF. In nucleotides, the CDR3 is TGCAGCGAACAGGGGGCCTCTGAAGCTTTCTTT.

This chain joins TRBV2 and TRBJ2-7; either TRBD1 or TRBD2 may supply D (5 bases each). Germline assignment: CDR1 SNHLY and CDR2 FYNNEI. Trimming stripped 5 bases from V and 2 bases from J, with 16 bases between. This CDR3 spans 15 amino acids. In DNA form, the CDR3 reads TGTGCCAGCAGTTTCCTGGGACCGGCTCCCTACGAGCAGTACTTC. As protein: CASSFLGPAPYEQYF.

The chain carries TRBV7-2 and TRBJ2-7, with D maybe TRBD1 (6 bases). CDR1 SGHTA and CDR2 FQGNSA come from the germline V gene. The V gene lost 3 bases and the J gene lost 2 bases, with 20 bases spanning the gap. The CDR3 is made up of 17 amino acids. This CDR3 reads CASSFQPGHQSTYEQYF. In DNA form, the CDR3 reads TGTGCCAGCAGCTTTCAACCGGGACACCAATCCACCTACGAGCAGTACTTC.

The chain couples TRBV28 to TRBJ1-5; D is perhaps TRBD1 (6 bases). Germline V lookup: CDR1 MDHEN, CDR2 SYDVKM. The CDR3 covers 14 residues. V lost 1 base to trimming and J lost 9 bases, with 13 bases between them. This CDR3 is CASSLFRGDRPQHF. The CDR3 DNA reads TGTGCCAGCAGTTTATTTAGGGGGGATCGGCCCCAGCATTTT.

The chain couples TRBV4-2 to TRBJ2-5; D perhaps matches TRBD2 (7 bases). The CDR3 sequence is 14 residues long. Trimming stripped 3 bases from V and 5 bases from J, with 13 bases between. CDR1 is LGHNA and CDR2 is YNFKEQ in the germline V gene. The CDR3 DNA reads TGTGCCAGCAGCCAGCGAAAGGGGGGGGAGACCCAGTACTTC. Its translation: CASSQRKGGETQYF.

The rearrangement joins TRBV5-1 to TRBJ2-2; 13 bases are shared with TRBD2. V was clipped by 4 bases and J by 3 bases; unmatched bases: 3. Germline V CDR1 and CDR2: SGHRS, YFSETQ. The CDR3 consists of 16 residues. For the CDR3, the DNA is TGCGCCAGCAGCCCACTAGCGGGAGGGGACACCGGGGAGCTGTTTTTT. Encoded protein: CASSPLAGGDTGELFF.

The rearrangement uses TRBV7-3 and TRBJ2-1; 7 bases are a match to TRBD2. Germline loops: CDR1 SGHTA, CDR2 FQGTGA. After removal of 3 bases from V and 2 bases from J, the junction contained 7 bases not matched to a gene. The CDR3 totals 16 residues. DNA for the CDR3: TGTGCCAGCAGCTTTTCTTCTAGCGGTCCCTACAATGAGCAGTTCTTC. Translated: CASSFSSSGPYNEQFF. Full variable domain (rest looked up from reference TRBV7-3 and TRBJ2-1): GAGVSQTPSNKVTEKGKYVELRCDPISGHTALYWYRQSLGQGPEFLIYFQGTGAADDSGLPNDRFFAVRPEGSVSTLKIQRTERGDSAVYLCASSFSSSGPYNEQFFGPGTRLTVL.

The chain employs TRBV5-1 and TRBJ2-7, with TRBD2 identical over 8 bases. Germline trimming cut 4 bases from V and 1 base from J; bases unmatched to any gene: 22. CDR1 and CDR2 (germline): SGHRS, YFSETQ. The CDR3 spans 20 residues. The CDR3 DNA follows: TGCGCCAGCAGCCCAACCATCACGGGACTAGTCTGGACCCAGTCCTACGAGCAGTACTTC. Protein: CASSPTITGLVWTQSYEQYF.

Only one count was recorded for this clone. This CDR3 is CASSITAGGSTDTQYF. For the CDR3, the DNA is TGTGCCAGTAGTATTACCGCGGGAGGTAGCACAGATACGCAGTATTTT. The chain has TRBV19 and TRBJ2-3; 8 bases are a match to TRBD2. Germline-derived CDR1 and CDR2 are LNHDA and SQIVND (reference sequence). The CDR3 extends over 16 amino acids. Unmatched junction bases numbered 5, after V lost 3 bases and J lost 0 bases.

The chain recombines TRBV18 with TRBJ2-3; TRBD2 matches 10 bases. Germline CDR1 reads KGHSH; CDR2 reads LQKENI. The CDR3 loop spans 14 amino acids. With 9 bases clipped from V and 6 bases from J, the junction kept 9 bases outside the gene matches. The CDR3 loop is CASFQREGPDTQYF. CDR3 coding DNA: TGTGCCAGTTTCCAGCGGGAGGGCCCGGATACGCAGTATTTT.